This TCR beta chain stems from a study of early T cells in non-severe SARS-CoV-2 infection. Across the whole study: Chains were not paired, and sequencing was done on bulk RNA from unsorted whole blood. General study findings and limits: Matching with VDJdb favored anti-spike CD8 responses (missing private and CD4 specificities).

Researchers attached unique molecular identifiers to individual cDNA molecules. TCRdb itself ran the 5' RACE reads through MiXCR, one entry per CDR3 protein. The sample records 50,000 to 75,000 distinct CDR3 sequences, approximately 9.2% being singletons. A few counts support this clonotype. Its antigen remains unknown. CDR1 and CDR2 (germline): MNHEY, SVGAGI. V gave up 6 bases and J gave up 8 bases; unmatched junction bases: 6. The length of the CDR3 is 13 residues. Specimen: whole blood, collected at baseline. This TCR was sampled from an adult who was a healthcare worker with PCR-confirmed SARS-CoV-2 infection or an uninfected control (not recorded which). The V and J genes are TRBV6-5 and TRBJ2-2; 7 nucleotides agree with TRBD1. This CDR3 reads CASRTGAGGELFF. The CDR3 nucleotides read TGTGCCAGCAGAACAGGGGCAGGAGGGGAGCTGTTTTTT.